This entry lists 4 T cell receptor beta chains sequenced from one sample in a study of T-cell reconstitution after alpha-beta-depleted transplantation in children. TCRbeta library preparation incorporated unique molecular identifiers. Each CDR3 protein gets one entry after TCRdb re-called the PCR reads with MiXCR. This sample carries 200,000 to 300,000 distinct CDR3 sequences, around 13% of them seen once, and the ten largest clones take 2% to 3%. Here the sequenced sample was PBMCs from the stem cell graft donor, taken from the stem cell graft. The receptors originated from a human donor who donated a stem cell graft to a child with acute lymphoblastic leukemia.

This clonotype has at least ten counts. The V and J genes are TRBV7-6 and TRBJ2-5, with 7 bases fitting TRBD2. V dropped 1 base and J dropped 7; count of bases not matched to a gene: 3. The V gene's germline CDR1 is SGHVS and CDR2 FNYEAQ. This CDR3 region has 13 residues. The CDR3 protein is CASSLEGEGTQYF. The CDR3 DNA is TGTGCCAGCAGCTTAGAAGGGGAGGGGACCCAGTACTTC. The entire variable domain, with the rest obtained from reference TRBV7-6 and TRBJ2-5, is as follows: GAGVSQSPRYKVTKRGQDVALRCDPISGHVSLYWYRQALGQGPEFLTYFNYEAQQDKSGLPNDRFSAERPEGSISTLTIQRTEQRDSAMYRCASSLEGEGTQYFGPGTRLLVL.

The genes are TRBV7-9 and TRBJ2-7; unclear D gene. The CDR3 is 12 amino acids. Per the germline V gene, CDR1 is SEHNR and CDR2 is FQNEAQ (reference sequence). V lost 4 bases and J lost 8, with 12 bases in between. CDR3: CASSSQRAKQYF. CDR3 coding DNA: TGTGCCAGCAGCTCTCAAAGGGCAAAGCAGTACTTC. Looking up the rest from reference TRBV7-9 and TRBJ2-7 gives the full variable domain: DTGVSQNPRHKITKRGQNVTFRCDPISEHNRLYWYRQTLGQGPEFLTYFQNEAQLEKSRLLSDRFSAERPKGSFSTLEIQRTEQGDSAMYLCASSSQRAKQYFGPGTRLTVT.

This clonotype was observed many times. The chain carries TRBV12-3 or TRBV12-4 and TRBJ2-3, with D perhaps matching TRBD1 (5 bases). The CDR3 is 14 residues long. The ends were cut back, 5 bases at V and 1 base at J, with 10 bases in the middle. The CDR3 DNA reads as TGTGCCAGCAGTCCCGGACACGGCACAGATACGCAGTATTTT. It encodes CASSPGHGTDTQYF.

This clonotype showed up many times. The CDR3 protein is CASSHGQVTSNQPQHF. The CDR3 nucleotides read TGTGCCAGCAGCCACGGACAGGTTACAAGCAATCAGCCCCAGCATTTT. The gene calls are TRBV3-1 and TRBJ1-5, with TRBD1 matching over 7 bases. The V and J ends lost 3 bases and 1 base, in that order; junction bases with no gene match: 6. Germline V gives CDR1 LGHDT, CDR2 YNNKEL (reference sequence). This CDR3 comprises 16 residues.